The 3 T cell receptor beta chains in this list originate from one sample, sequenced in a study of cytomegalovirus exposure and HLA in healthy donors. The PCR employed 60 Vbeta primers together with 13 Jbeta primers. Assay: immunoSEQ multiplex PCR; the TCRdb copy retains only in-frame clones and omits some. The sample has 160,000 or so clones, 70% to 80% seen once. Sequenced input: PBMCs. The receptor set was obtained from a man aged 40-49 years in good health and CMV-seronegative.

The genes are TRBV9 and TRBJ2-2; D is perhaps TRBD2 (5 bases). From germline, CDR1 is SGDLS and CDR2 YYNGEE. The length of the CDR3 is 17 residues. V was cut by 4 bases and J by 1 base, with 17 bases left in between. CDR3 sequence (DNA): TGTGCCAGCAGCCAGGCCCTAGACTACCTGAACACCGGGGAGCTGTTTTTT. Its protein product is CASSQALDYLNTGELFF.

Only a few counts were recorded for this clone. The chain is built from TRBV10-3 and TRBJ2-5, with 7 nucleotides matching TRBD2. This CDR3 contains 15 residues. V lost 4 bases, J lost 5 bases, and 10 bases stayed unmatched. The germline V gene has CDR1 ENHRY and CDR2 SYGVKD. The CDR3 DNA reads TGTGCCATCAGTGGGGACTACTCCGAAGGGGAGACCCAGTACTTC. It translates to CAISGDYSEGETQYF.

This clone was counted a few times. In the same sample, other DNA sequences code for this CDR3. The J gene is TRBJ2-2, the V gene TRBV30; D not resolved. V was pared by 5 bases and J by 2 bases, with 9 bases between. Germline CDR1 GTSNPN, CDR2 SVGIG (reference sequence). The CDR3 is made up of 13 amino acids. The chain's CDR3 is CAWRGSNTGELFF. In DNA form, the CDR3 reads TGTGCCTGGCGTGGTTCTAACACCGGGGAGCTGTTTTTT.